Here is one T cell receptor (beta chain) with its context. These data belong to a study of blood T cell repertoires in COVID-19. Turning to the study itself: Sites in the United States, Italy and Spain provided acute and convalescent COVID-19 samples. The analysed material was cDNA or gDNA that came from T cells, B-cell-depleted T cells, or PBMCs.

Authors' methods: Reference gene primer amplification gave nucleated cell count estimates. The assay was immunoSEQ multiplex PCR, and TCRdb's table has in-frame clones only and misses some. The D gene and trimming were derived from the DNA, and the V and J assignments and clone size from that table. The data hold 50,000 to 70,000 clones, with more than 80% observed a single time. V was clipped by 4 bases and J by 4 bases; unmatched bases: 6. CDR3 length: 16 residues. Germline V gene lookup returns CDR1 SNHLY and CDR2 FYNNEI. The specimen was peripheral blood. The sequence was obtained from a human donor with active COVID-19. The donor label of this sample is uncertain. This chain uses TRBV2 with TRBJ2-2; TRBD2 agrees at 10 bases. CDR3 nucleotide sequence: TGTGCCAGCAGTGTCTCCAGCGGGAGGGGCACCGGGGAGCTGTTTTTT. Amino acid sequence: CASSVSSGRGTGELFF.